The rows below give T cell receptor beta chains drawn from one sample of a study of CD8 T cells in ankylosing spondylitis. One entry per CDR3 protein results from TCRdb running MiXCR on the 5' RACE reads. The sample lists 200,000 to 300,000 distinct CDR3 sequences, roughly 25% seen once, with roughly 0.6% in the top ten. The sample consisted of blood, either unsorted or a sorted T cell fraction (not recorded which). These receptors were obtained from a male donor with ankylosing spondylitis or in good health (not recorded which). The CDR3 runs from the conserved cysteine through the conserved F or W. The D gene is left open where the match is weak. Part of the rows lack a size; the others show once, few, many or a class for expanded clones.

size: few; V: TRBV2; J: TRBJ2-1; D: .; DNA: TGTGCCAGCAGTGAAGGTCGGGGGTGGAATGAGCAGTTCTTC; CDR3: CASSEGRGWNEQFF
size: many; V: TRBV20-1; J: TRBJ2-5; D: .; DNA: TGCAGTGCTAGGGCAGGGGCGGAGACCCAGTACTTC; CDR3: CSARAGAETQYF
size: .; V: TRBV12-3/TRBV12-4; J: TRBJ1-1; D: .; DNA: TGTGCCAGCACCGCAGGGGATAGGGTTCGGGCTGAAGCTTTCTTT; CDR3: CASTAGDRVRAEAFF
size: many; V: TRBV20-1; J: TRBJ1-6; D: TRBD1; DNA: TGCAGTGCAAGAGGGACAGACAATTCACCCCTCCACTTT; CDR3: CSARGTDNSPLHF
size: .; V: TRBV20-1; J: TRBJ1-1; D: .; DNA: TGCAGTGCTATCCCCCGCAAAACTCCGAACACTGAAGCTTTCTTT; CDR3: CSAIPRKTPNTEAFF
size: few; V: TRBV2; J: TRBJ2-7; D: .; DNA: TGTGCCAGCAGTGCTGAGGGGGGGTCCTACGAGCAGTACTTC; CDR3: CASSAEGGSYEQYF
size: few; V: TRBV5-1; J: TRBJ1-4; D: .; DNA: TGCGCCAGCAGCTTTGGGCAGCAAAATGAAAAACTGTTTTTT; CDR3: CASSFGQQNEKLFF
size: many; V: TRBV29-1; J: TRBJ2-7; D: .; DNA: TGCAGCGTTTCGACGGCGTATGAGCAGTACTTC; CDR3: CSVSTAYEQYF
size: many; V: TRBV20-1; J: TRBJ2-2; D: .; DNA: TGCAGTGCTAGAGTGGCCAGGGAAGGCGGGGAGCTGTTTTTT; CDR3: CSARVAREGGELFF
size: many; V: TRBV11-2; J: TRBJ2-1; D: TRBD2; DNA: TGTGCCAGCAGCTTAGGGACGGGGGGTGGGTATGAGCAGTTCTTC; CDR3: CASSLGTGGGYEQFF
size: many; V: TRBV2; J: TRBJ2-3; D: TRBD2; DNA: TGTGCCAGCAGGCGCGGACTAGCGGGGGCCCATGGAAAGATGGCGCAGTATTTT; CDR3: CASRRGLAGAHGKMAQYF
size: .; V: TRBV20-1; J: TRBJ2-5; D: TRBD2; DNA: TGCAGTGCTAACCGGGGGGACCTCGGAGAGACCCAGTACTTC; CDR3: CSANRGDLGETQYF
size: .; V: TRBV16; J: TRBJ2-1; D: .; DNA: TGTGCCAGCAGCCCGATGGAGGTTTGGGGTGAGCAGTTCTTC; CDR3: CASSPMEVWGEQFF
size: .; V: TRBV7-2; J: TRBJ2-7; D: .; DNA: TGTGCCAGCGCCAACCCCGGGTATACCTACGAGCAGTACTTC; CDR3: CASANPGYTYEQYF
size: many; V: TRBV20-1; J: TRBJ2-7; D: .; DNA: TGCAGTGCTAGAGCAGGGGGAGGGACCTACGAGCAGTACTTC; CDR3: CSARAGGGTYEQYF
size: .; V: TRBV29-1; J: TRBJ2-7; D: TRBD1; DNA: TGCAGCGTACACGGGGACAGAGCTTACGAGCAGTACTTC; CDR3: CSVHGDRAYEQYF
size: .; V: TRBV20-1; J: TRBJ1-1; D: .; DNA: TGCAGTGGGGTGGGGGCGGACACTGAAGCTTTCTTT; CDR3: CSGVGADTEAFF
size: .; V: TRBV5-6; J: TRBJ2-3; D: TRBD2; DNA: TGTGCCAGCAGCCTGAAACCTCTCTCGCGGGGGAGCACAGATACGCAGTATTTT; CDR3: CASSLKPLSRGSTDTQYF
size: many; V: TRBV20-1; J: TRBJ1-2; D: .; DNA: TGCAGTGCTAGAGCTGAAAATAACTATGGCTACACCTTC; CDR3: CSARAENNYGYTF
size: .; V: TRBV12-3/TRBV12-4; J: TRBJ2-3; D: TRBD2; DNA: TGTGCCAGCAGACTAGCGGGGGAAAGCACAGATACGCAGTATTTT; CDR3: CASRLAGESTDTQYF
size: few; V: TRBV6-5; J: TRBJ1-1; D: .; DNA: TGTGCCAGCAGTTACCGGACAGCAAGGAACACTGAAGCTTTCTTT; CDR3: CASSYRTARNTEAFF
size: few; V: TRBV20-1; J: TRBJ1-2; D: .; DNA: TGCAGTGGCAGCAGGGCCTCAAACTATGGCTACACCTTC; CDR3: CSGSRASNYGYTF
size: many; V: TRBV5-1; J: TRBJ2-3; D: TRBD2; DNA: TGCGCCAGCAGCTTGGCCATTAGCGGGGGCCCAGATACGCAGTATTTT; CDR3: CASSLAISGGPDTQYF
size: many; V: TRBV11-2; J: TRBJ2-2; D: .; DNA: TGTGCTACTACTTCCGGGGTGAACACCGGGGAGCTGTTTTTT; CDR3: CATTSGVNTGELFF
size: many; V: TRBV29-1; J: TRBJ1-2; D: .; DNA: TGCAGCGTTTACAGGGTTAATGCTAACTATGGCTACACCTTC; CDR3: CSVYRVNANYGYTF
size: .; V: TRBV7-2; J: TRBJ1-1; D: .; DNA: TGTGCCAGCAGCTTAGCGCAGGGCCATACTGAAGCTTTCTTT; CDR3: CASSLAQGHTEAFF
size: few; V: TRBV12-3/TRBV12-4; J: TRBJ2-5; D: .; DNA: TGTGCCAGCACCCAAGGGGGAAAGCGTGGAGAGACCCAGTACTTC; CDR3: CASTQGGKRGETQYF
size: .; V: TRBV6-1; J: TRBJ2-5; D: TRBD2; DNA: TGTGCCAGCTTGGAGGGACTAGCGGGAGATAACCAAGAGACCCAGTACTTC; CDR3: CASLEGLAGDNQETQYF
size: many; V: TRBV4-1; J: TRBJ2-7; D: TRBD1; DNA: TGCGCCAGCAGCCAAGTTGAGACAGGGGGCTACGAGCAGTACTTC; CDR3: CASSQVETGGYEQYF
size: many; V: TRBV5-1; J: TRBJ2-7; D: TRBD1; DNA: TGCGCCAGCAGCTTGGTCATATCGAGGACAGGACTGGGACAGCAGTACTTC; CDR3: CASSLVISRTGLGQQYF
size: .; V: TRBV20-1; J: TRBJ2-2; D: .; DNA: TGCAGTGCTAGAGAAGGCAGGGCTGGCGGGGAGCTGTTTTTT; CDR3: CSAREGRAGGELFF